The source of this TCR beta chain is a study of blood T cell repertoires in COVID-19. Overall study: T cells, B-cell-depleted T cells, or PBMCs supplied cDNA or gDNA.

Using immunoSEQ multiplex PCR, the repertoire was profiled, and TCRdb retains in-frame clones only, with some absent. The sample gives about 140,000 clones, around 87% of which show up once; under 6.5% is in the top ten. Between the trimmed V and J ends, which lost 3 bases and 0 bases, there was a span of 12 bases. CDR1 and CDR2 from the germline V gene are LNHDA and SQIVND (reference sequence). The CDR3 runs 15 residues. Material for sequencing was peripheral blood. The chain has TRBV19 and TRBJ2-7, with a tentative D call TRBD2 (5 bases). The origin of this receptor is a human donor in a cohort sampled during active COVID-19. The CDR3 is CASSIPSGSSYEQYF. CDR3 DNA: TGTGCCAGTAGTATCCCCAGTGGGAGCTCCTACGAGCAGTACTTC. The full variable domain, rest sourced from reference TRBV19 and TRBJ2-7, is DGGITQSPKYLFRKEGQNVTLSCEQNLNHDAMYWYRQDPGQGLRLIYYSQIVNDFQKGDIAEGYSVSREKKESFPLTVTSAQKNPTAFYLCASSIPSGSSYEQYFGPGTRLTVT.